These 10 T cell receptor beta chains came from one sample sequenced in a study of cytomegalovirus exposure and HLA in healthy donors. PCR was performed using 60 Vbeta and 13 Jbeta primers. TCRdb's copy holds only in-frame clones and misses some; the assay was immunoSEQ multiplex PCR. This table has more than 100,000 clones, about three quarters appearing once. The sample taken for sequencing was PBMCs. Source of these receptors: a woman aged 40 to 55 in good health and CMV-seropositive.

V is TRBV7-6 and J is TRBJ2-5; D is possibly TRBD2 (5 bases). The germline gives CDR1 SGHVS, CDR2 FNYEAQ. The CDR3 is made up of 13 amino acids. The V end lost 3 bases, the J end lost 2 bases, and 7 bases lay between the germline ends. The CDR3 bases are TGTGCCAGCAGCTTTGGACTTCAAGAGACCCAGTACTTC. It codes for CASSFGLQETQYF.

In its sample, this clone was seen once. The V gene is TRBV5-1, the J gene TRBJ2-5, with 7 bases fitting TRBD1. The CDR3 length is 14 residues. Germline loops: CDR1 SGHRS, CDR2 YFSETQ. Losses at the gene ends were 4 bases for V and 1 base for J; bases not matched to a gene: 4. The CDR3 nucleotides read TGCGCCAGCAGCACGACAGGGATCCAAGAGACCCAGTACTTC. Amino acids: CASSTTGIQETQYF.

The J gene is TRBJ1-1, the V gene TRBV14, with 8 bases matching TRBD1. The trim removed 4 bases at V and 4 bases at J, leaving 14 bases unmatched. CDR1 is SGHDN and CDR2 is FVKESK in the germline V gene. The length of the CDR3 is 17 residues. The CDR3 loop reads CASSRRGRGQGSTEAFF. The DNA for the CDR3 is TGTGCCAGCAGCCGGCGGGGGCGCGGACAGGGCTCCACTGAAGCTTTCTTT.

The chain links TRBV5-4 to TRBJ2-5; the D gene is possibly TRBD2 (6 bases). Trimming left V 4 bases short and J 2 bases short, with 12 bases between. The CDR3 sequence is 14 residues long. The V gene's germline CDR1 is SGHNT and CDR2 YYREEE (reference sequence). This CDR3 reads CASSHLSGQETQYF. CDR3 nucleotide sequence: TGTGCCAGCAGCCACCTAAGCGGGCAAGAGACCCAGTACTTC.

The V gene is TRBV2, the J gene TRBJ2-2; 8 bases are shared with TRBD1. V shed 2 bases, J shed 0 bases, and the junction held 8 bases outside the gene matches. The CDR3 covers 18 residues. Germline loops: CDR1 SNHLY, CDR2 FYNNEI. CDR3 sequence reads: CASSERPRTGTNTGELFF. The CDR3 DNA sequence: TGTGCCAGCAGTGAAAGACCCCGGACAGGGACGAACACCGGGGAGCTGTTTTTT.

The gene calls are TRBV19 and TRBJ1-5; D call uncertain. Per germline, CDR1 LNHDA and CDR2 SQIVND (reference sequence). The CDR3 contains 11 residues. V was trimmed by 3 bases and J by 13 bases, leaving 10 bases between them. CDR3 in amino acids: CASSIAGIQHF. The CDR3 coding sequence is TGTGCCAGTAGTATCGCAGGTATACAGCATTTT. The variable domain in full, completed from reference TRBV19 and TRBJ1-5, reads DGGITQSPKYLFRKEGQNVTLSCEQNLNHDAMYWYRQDPGQGLRLIYYSQIVNDFQKGDIAEGYSVSREKKESFPLTVTSAQKNPTAFYLCASSIAGIQHFGDGTRLSIL.

The J gene is TRBJ1-1, the V gene TRBV18; D unresolved. The germline CDR1 and CDR2 sequences are KGHSH and LQKENI. Trimming stripped 0 bases from V and 10 bases from J, with 6 bases between. There are 11 residues in the CDR3. The CDR3, as DNA: TGTGCCAGCTCACCACCGGGGAGAGCTTTCTTT. It translates to CASSPPGRAFF.

Only a few counts were recorded for this clone. The chain has TRBV29-1 and TRBJ1-2, with D unclear. Germline assignment: CDR1 SQVTM and CDR2 ANQGSEA. This CDR3 comprises 14 residues. V was cut by 8 bases and J by 7 bases, with 23 bases left in between. The CDR3 nucleotides are TGCAGCACGGATCAGGAATTAAGTGTGGGTGGCTACACCTTC. Protein: CSTDQELSVGGYTF. Together with reference TRBV29-1 and TRBJ1-2, the CDR3 gives the full variable domain: SAVISQKPSRDICQRGTSLTIQCQVDSQVTMMFWYRQQPGQSLTLIATANQGSEATYESGFVIDKFPISRPNLTFSTLTVSNMSPEDSSIYLCSTDQELSVGGYTFGSGTRLTVV.

The chain joins TRBV29-1 to TRBJ1-4, with 7 nucleotides matching TRBD1. The junction had 8 bases not matched to a gene; V was cut back by 7 bases and J by 6 bases. The length of the CDR3 is 13 residues. The germline gives CDR1 SQVTM, CDR2 ANQGSEA. CDR3 sequence reads: CSGWDRRDEKLFF. The CDR3 DNA sequence: TGCAGCGGATGGGACAGAAGAGATGAAAAACTGTTTTTT.

The V call is TRBV6-5, the J call TRBJ1-5, with TRBD1 identical over 7 bases. Per germline, CDR1 MNHEY and CDR2 SVGAGI. This CDR3 spans 15 amino acids. The V gene end was trimmed by 6 bases and the J gene end by 0 bases; junction bases not matched to a gene: 5. CDR3 sequence reads: CASRRQGASNQPQHF. The DNA for the CDR3 is TGTGCCAGCAGGCGACAGGGCGCTAGCAATCAGCCCCAGCATTTT.